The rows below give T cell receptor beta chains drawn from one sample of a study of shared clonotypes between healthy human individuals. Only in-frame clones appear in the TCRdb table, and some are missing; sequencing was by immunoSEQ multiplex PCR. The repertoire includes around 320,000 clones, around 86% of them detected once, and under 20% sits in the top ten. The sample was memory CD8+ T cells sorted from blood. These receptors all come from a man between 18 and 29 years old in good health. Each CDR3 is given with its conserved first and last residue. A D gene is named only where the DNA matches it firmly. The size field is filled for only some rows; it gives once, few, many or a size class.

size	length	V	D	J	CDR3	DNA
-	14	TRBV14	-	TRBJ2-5	CASSPRGNEETQYF	TGTGCCAGCAGCCCCCGGGGGAATGAAGAGACCCAGTACTTC
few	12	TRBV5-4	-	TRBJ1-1	CASSSDNSGAFF	TGTGCCAGCAGCTCGGACAATTCCGGAGCTTTCTTT
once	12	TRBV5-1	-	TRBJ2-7	CASRGAPKEQYF	TGCGCCAGCCGCGGGGCCCCTAAGGAGCAGTACTTC
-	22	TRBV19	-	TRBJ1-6	CASSIDLWSGIWGSSYNSPLHF	TGTGCCAGTAGTATAGATCTATGGTCCGGGATCTGGGGAAGCTCCTATAATTCACCCCTCCACTTT
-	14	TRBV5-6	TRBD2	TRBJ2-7	CASSLLAASYEQYF	TGTGCCAGCAGCTTACTAGCGGCCAGCTACGAGCAGTACTTC
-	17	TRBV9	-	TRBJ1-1	CASSAHRGRETNTEAFF	TGTGCCAGCAGCGCTCACCGGGGCCGGGAGACGAACACTGAAGCTTTCTTT
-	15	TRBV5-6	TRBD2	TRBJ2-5	CASSLELAVQETQYF	TGTGCCAGCAGCTTGGAGCTAGCGGTCCAAGAGACCCAGTACTTC
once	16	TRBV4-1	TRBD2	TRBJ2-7	CASSQRYSGSSYEQYF	TGCGCCAGCAGCCAGAGGTATAGCGGGAGCTCCTACGAGCAGTACTTC
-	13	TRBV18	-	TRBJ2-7	CASSPGTGNEQYF	TGTGCCAGCTCACCCGGGACCGGAAACGAGCAGTACTTC
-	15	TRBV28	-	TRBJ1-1	CASRIDGGMGTEAFF	TGTGCCAGCAGAATTGATGGGGGAATGGGCACTGAAGCTTTCTTT
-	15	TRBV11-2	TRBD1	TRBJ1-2	CASSSTGQVNYGYTF	TGTGCCAGCAGCTCCACCGGACAGGTGAACTATGGCTACACCTTC
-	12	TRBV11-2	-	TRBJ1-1	CASSFRTVEAFF	TGTGCCAGCAGCTTTCGGACAGTTGAAGCTTTCTTT
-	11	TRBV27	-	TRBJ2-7	CASSSAYEQYF	TGTGCCAGCAGTTCGGCGTACGAGCAGTACTTC
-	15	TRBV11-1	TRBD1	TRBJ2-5	CASSLAGTDWETQYF	TGTGCCAGCAGCTTAGCCGGGACAGATTGGGAGACCCAGTACTTC
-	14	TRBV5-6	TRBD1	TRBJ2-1	CASRLDRGDNEQFF	TGTGCCAGCAGATTGGACAGGGGAGACAATGAGCAGTTCTTC
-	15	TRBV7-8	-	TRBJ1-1	CASSFEATWDTEAFF	TGTGCCAGCAGCTTCGAGGCGACTTGGGACACTGAAGCTTTCTTT
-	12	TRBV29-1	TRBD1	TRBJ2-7	CSGGQGAYEQYF	TGCAGCGGCGGACAGGGAGCCTACGAGCAGTACTTC
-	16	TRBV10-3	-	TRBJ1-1	CAISETTGRGNTEAFF	TGTGCCATCAGTGAGACAACAGGGCGGGGGAACACTGAAGCTTTCTTT
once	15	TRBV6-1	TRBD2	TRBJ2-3	CASKAGTSFLYTQYF	TGTGCCAGCAAAGCCGGGACTAGTTTCCTTTATACGCAGTATTTT
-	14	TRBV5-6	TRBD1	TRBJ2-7	CASSFTGTVYEQYF	TGTGCCAGCAGCTTCACCGGGACAGTATACGAGCAGTACTTC
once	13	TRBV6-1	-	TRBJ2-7	CASSENPGYEQYF	TGTGCCAGCAGTGAAAACCCGGGCTACGAGCAGTACTTC
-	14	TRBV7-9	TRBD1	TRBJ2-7	CASSDPGGLDEQYF	TGTGCCAGCAGCGATCCAGGGGGCCTGGACGAGCAGTACTTC
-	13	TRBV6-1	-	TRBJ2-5	CASSETSQETQYF	TGTGCCAGCAGCGAGACATCTCAAGAGACCCAGTACTTC
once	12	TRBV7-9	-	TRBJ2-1	CASSSGLDEQFF	TGTGCCAGCAGTTCAGGGTTGGATGAGCAGTTCTTC
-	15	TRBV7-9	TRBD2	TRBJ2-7	CASEPPGGLVYEQYF	TGTGCCAGCGAGCCTCCGGGGGGGCTAGTCTACGAGCAGTACTTC
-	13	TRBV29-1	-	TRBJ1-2	CSALTGASYGYTF	TGCAGCGCTTTGACAGGAGCCTCCTATGGCTACACCTTC
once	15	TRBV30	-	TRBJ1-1	CAWSVSHRIDTEAFF	TGTGCCTGGAGTGTCTCTCACCGCATCGACACTGAAGCTTTCTTT
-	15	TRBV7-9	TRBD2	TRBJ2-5	CASSLIGGTQETQYF	TGTGCCAGCAGCTTAATCGGGGGGACCCAAGAGACCCAGTACTTC
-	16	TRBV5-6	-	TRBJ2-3	CASSFQVFISTDTQYF	TGTGCCAGCAGCTTCCAGGTTTTCATTAGCACAGATACGCAGTATTTT
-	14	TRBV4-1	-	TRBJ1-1	CASSQDPLPTEAFF	TGCGCCAGCAGCCAAGATCCGCTACCGACTGAAGCTTTCTTT
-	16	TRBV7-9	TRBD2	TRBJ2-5	CASSRLAGESVETQYF	TGTGCCAGCAGCCGACTAGCGGGAGAGTCCGTAGAGACCCAGTACTTC
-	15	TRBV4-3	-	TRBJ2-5	CASSQDLTEQETQYF	TGCGCCAGCAGCCAAGATCTGACGGAACAAGAGACCCAGTACTTC
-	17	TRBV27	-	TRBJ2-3	CASSSHVPRIGIDTQYF	TGTGCCAGCAGTTCCCATGTCCCGAGGATCGGCATAGATACGCAGTATTTT
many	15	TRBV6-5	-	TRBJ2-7	CASSDSAWTSYEQYF	TGTGCCAGCAGTGACTCCGCCTGGACCTCCTACGAGCAGTACTTC
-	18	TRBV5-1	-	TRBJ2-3	CASSLGPRRQDNTDTQYF	TGCGCCAGCAGCTTAGGCCCGCGGCGGCAGGACAACACAGATACGCAGTATTTT
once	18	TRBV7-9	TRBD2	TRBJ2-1	CASSEPFRTSATYNEQFF	TGTGCCAGCAGCGAGCCCTTTAGGACTAGCGCAACCTACAATGAGCAGTTCTTC